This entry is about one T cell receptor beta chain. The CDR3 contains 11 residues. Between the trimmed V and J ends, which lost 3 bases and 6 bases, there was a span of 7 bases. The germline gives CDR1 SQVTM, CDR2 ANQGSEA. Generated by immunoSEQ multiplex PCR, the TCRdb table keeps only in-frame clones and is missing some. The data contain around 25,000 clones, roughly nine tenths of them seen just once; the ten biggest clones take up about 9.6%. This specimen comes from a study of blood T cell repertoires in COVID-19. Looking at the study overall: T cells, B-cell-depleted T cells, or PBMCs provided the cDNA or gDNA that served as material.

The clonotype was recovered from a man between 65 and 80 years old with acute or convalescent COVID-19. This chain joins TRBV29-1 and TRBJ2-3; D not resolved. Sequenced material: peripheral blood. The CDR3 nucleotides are TGCAGCGTTGACCCAGCGGATACGCAGTATTTT. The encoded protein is CSVDPADTQYF.